Below, 22 T cell receptor beta chains from the same sample are listed, as sequenced in a study of T cell responses to AZD1222 COVID-19 vaccine (dated by TCRdb to the early 2020s). In light of the paper, this sample's time point label describes: baseline before first vaccination. Receptors were amplified or captured by the immunoSEQ multiplex PCR assay. What TCRdb holds here is the immuneACCESS table cut down to in-frame rearrangements. Part of the clones is not present; checked against another copy, under half of the missing clones reflect an unresolved V gene, and the others are unexplained. The sample table shows 200,000 or so clones, and 90% to 95% are seen once. The ten largest make up roughly a tenth of the sample. The specimen was peripheral blood, collected on day 0 of AZD1222 vaccination. The source is an adult in good health.

The chain couples TRBV24-1 to TRBJ2-1; D is perhaps TRBD1 (6 bases). The CDR3 extends over 12 amino acids. Germline CDR1 reads KGHDR; CDR2 reads SFDVKD. Trimming removed 3 bases from V and 7 bases from J, with 6 bases in between. The CDR3 protein is CATSDQGNEQFF. The CDR3, as DNA: TGTGCCACCAGTGATCAGGGGAATGAGCAGTTCTTC.

The chain is built from TRBV7-6 and TRBJ2-2, with TRBD1 identical over 7 bases. Per germline, CDR1 SGHVS and CDR2 FNYEAQ. This CDR3 is 20 amino acids long. V shed 2 bases and J 5 bases; nucleotides not matched to a gene: 20. CDR3: CASSLRGVFRGTAETGELFF. CDR3 in DNA: TGTGCCAGCAGCTTACGCGGTGTTTTTCGAGGGACAGCCGAAACCGGGGAGCTGTTTTTT.

The chain recombines TRBV4-1 with TRBJ1-5; D is unresolved. Trimming cost V 1 base and J 0 bases, with 4 bases left between them. Germline loops: CDR1 MGHRA, CDR2 YSYEKL. The CDR3 runs 14 residues. CDR3 nucleotides: TGCGCCAGCAGCCAAGTATCTAGCAATCAGCCCCAGCATTTT. It codes for CASSQVSSNQPQHF.

The rearrangement links TRBV7-8 to TRBJ2-7, with D uncertain. The length of the CDR3 is 14 residues. V lost 4 bases and J 4 bases, leaving 14 bases between the germline ends. Germline-derived CDR1 and CDR2 are SGHVS and FQNEAQ. The CDR3 DNA follows: TGTGCCAGCAGCTCGGATTACAGCCCGTACGAGCAGTACTTC. Translating gives CASSSDYSPYEQYF.

The rearrangement links TRBV19 to TRBJ1-6; the D gene is possibly TRBD1 (6 bases). Between the trimmed V and J ends, which lost 6 bases and 14 bases, there was a span of 11 bases. Germline V CDR1 and CDR2: LNHDA, SQIVND (reference sequence). The CDR3 is 11 amino acids. In nucleotides, the CDR3 is TGTGCCAGTAGAGGGGCAGGGGCCCTCCACTTT. Translation gives CASRGAGALHF.

Only one count was recorded for this clone. This chain links TRBV11-2 with TRBJ2-1; D is possibly TRBD2 (6 bases). The CDR3 totals 14 residues. From germline, CDR1 is SGHAT and CDR2 FQNNGV. Trimming removed 2 bases from V and 7 bases from J, with 12 bases in between. CDR3 in amino acids: CASSLILRGNEQFF. CDR3 DNA sequence: TGTGCCAGCAGCTTAATCTTACGGGGGAATGAGCAGTTCTTC.

This chain joins TRBV19 and TRBJ2-3, with D unclear. V lost 5 bases and J 0 bases, leaving 3 bases between the germline ends. The CDR3 consists of 12 residues. Germline CDR1 LNHDA, CDR2 SQIVND (reference sequence). CDR3: CASSASTDTQYF. CDR3 DNA: TGTGCCAGTAGTGCTAGCACAGATACGCAGTATTTT. Full variable domain (remainder filled in from reference TRBV19 and TRBJ2-3): DGGITQSPKYLFRKEGQNVTLSCEQNLNHDAMYWYRQDPGQGLRLIYYSQIVNDFQKGDIAEGYSVSREKKESFPLTVTSAQKNPTAFYLCASSASTDTQYFGPGTRLTVL.

The J gene is TRBJ1-1, the V gene TRBV7-6; a weak D match, TRBD1 (5 bases). This CDR3 has 15 amino acids. Germline V CDR1 and CDR2: SGHVS, FNYEAQ. V lost 5 bases and J 0 bases, leaving 13 bases between the germline ends. As DNA, the CDR3 is TGTGCCAGCAGCAATCGCGGGGGTGTGAACACTGAAGCTTTCTTT. Translating it yields CASSNRGGVNTEAFF.

The J gene is TRBJ1-6, the V gene TRBV19, with D perhaps matching TRBD1 (5 bases). Germline values: CDR1 LNHDA, CDR2 SQIVND (reference sequence). With 8 bases removed from V and 0 bases from J, the gap between germline ends came to 8 bases. The length of the CDR3 is 14 residues. CDR3 amino acids: CASSDSSYNSPLHF. As DNA, the CDR3 is TGTGCCAGTTCTGACAGCTCCTATAATTCACCCCTCCACTTT.

The V gene is TRBV27, the J gene TRBJ2-7; a weak D match, TRBD1 (5 bases). There are 13 residues in the CDR3. The V gene's germline CDR1 is MNHEY and CDR2 SMNVEV (reference sequence). The ends were cut back, 6 bases at V and 1 base at J, with 10 bases in the middle. The CDR3 bases are TGTGCCAGCAGCGGCAGGGATTCCTACGAGCAGTACTTC. Amino acid sequence: CASSGRDSYEQYF.

The V call is TRBV5-6, the J call TRBJ2-7; D ambiguous. V shed 1 base and J shed 7 bases, with 6 bases lying between them. CDR3 length: 11 amino acids. The germline gives CDR1 SGHDT, CDR2 YYEEEE. CDR3 nucleotide sequence: TGTGCCAGCAGCTTGTTCGGAGAGCAGTACTTC. Translated, it gives CASSLFGEQYF.

The table lists this clone with a count of one. V and J are TRBV4-1 and TRBJ2-7; 7 bases match TRBD1. With 0 bases clipped from V and 6 bases from J, the junction kept 8 bases outside the gene matches. The CDR3 has 15 residues. Germline V lookup: CDR1 MGHRA, CDR2 YSYEKL. CDR3 nucleotide sequence: TGCGCCAGCAGCCAAGATGAGACAGGGTTTCTCGAGCAGTACTTC. Its translation: CASSQDETGFLEQYF.

Concerning this clone: The sample carries other DNA sequences with the same CDR3. The V and J genes are TRBV4-2 and TRBJ2-7; perhaps TRBD2 as D (5 bases). The germline gives CDR1 LGHNA, CDR2 YNFKEQ. The V gene lost 1 base and the J gene lost 3 bases, with 10 bases spanning the gap. The CDR3 is made up of 14 amino acids. The DNA for the CDR3 is TGTGCCAGCAGCCAAGGCGGGCAGAGCTACGAGCAGTACTTC. Translated: CASSQGGQSYEQYF.

This clone was seen only once. This rearrangement joins TRBV19 to TRBJ1-2; TRBD1 matches at 8 bases. The CDR3 contains 14 residues. V shed 5 bases, J shed 8 bases, and the junction held 10 bases outside the gene matches. Germline CDR1 reads LNHDA; CDR2 reads SQIVND (reference sequence). This CDR3 reads CASSADRVGSGYTF. In DNA, the CDR3 is TGTGCCAGTAGTGCGGACAGGGTGGGAAGCGGCTACACCTTC.

The rearrangement links TRBV11-2 to TRBJ2-1; a possible D gene is TRBD2 (5 bases). V was clipped by 8 bases and J by 0 bases, with 11 bases between them. Germline CDR1 reads SGHAT; CDR2 reads FQNNGV. The CDR3 runs to 14 residues. In DNA form, the CDR3 reads TGTGCCAGCGCCCAGCGGAGCTCCTACAATGAGCAGTTCTTC. It specifies CASAQRSSYNEQFF.

This clone was detected a few times. The chain uses TRBV2 and TRBJ2-7; D unresolved. The CDR3 extends over 14 amino acids. V lost 3 bases to trimming and J lost 5 bases, with 14 bases between them. CDR1 is SNHLY, CDR2 FYNNEI, per germline. CDR3 protein: CASSDGQVAHEQYF. The DNA of the CDR3 is TGTGCCAGCAGTGATGGGCAGGTCGCCCACGAGCAGTACTTC.

The chain has TRBV29-1 and TRBJ1-3; no clear D gene. Germline CDR1 SQVTM, CDR2 ANQGSEA. V dropped 3 bases and J dropped 4 bases, with 7 bases sitting between them. CDR3 size: 12 residues. The CDR3 DNA is TGCAGCGTTGATGGCTCAGGAAACACCATATATTTT. Encoded protein: CSVDGSGNTIYF.

This chain links TRBV13 with TRBJ1-1, with D hard to call. With 5 bases removed from V and 5 bases from J, the gap between germline ends came to 9 bases. CDR1 and CDR2 (germline): PRHDT, FYEKMQ (reference sequence). The CDR3 spans 12 residues. CDR3 coding DNA: TGTGCCAGCAGCCCCGGAAGGACTGAAGCTTTCTTT. Its protein product is CASSPGRTEAFF.

CDR3 region: CASSLGTSGYEQYF. CDR3 DNA sequence: TGTGCCAGCAGCCTTGGGACTAGCGGCTACGAGCAGTACTTC. The chain employs TRBV11-2 and TRBJ2-7; 11 bases map to TRBD2. CDR1 is SGHAT and CDR2 is FQNNGV in the germline V gene. This CDR3 comprises 14 residues. V dropped 5 bases and J dropped 3; count of bases not matched to a gene: 3. Combining the CDR3 with reference TRBV11-2 and TRBJ2-7 gives the whole variable domain EAGVAQSPRYKIIEKRQSVAFWCNPISGHATLYWYQQILGQGPKLLIQFQNNGVVDDSQLPKDRFSAERLKGVDSTLKIQPAKLEDSAVYLCASSLGTSGYEQYFGPGTRLTVT.

The chain recombines TRBV24-1 with TRBJ1-1, with 10 nucleotides matching TRBD1. CDR1 KGHDR and CDR2 SFDVKD come from the germline V gene. Trimming at V came to 6 bases and at J to 11 bases, leaving 8 bases not matched to a gene. The CDR3 loop spans 13 amino acids. The CDR3 reads CATSKGTGVEAFF. The DNA of the CDR3 is TGTGCCACCAGTAAGGGGACAGGGGTTGAGGCTTTCTTT.

The chain has TRBV29-1 and TRBJ2-1; D tentatively reads TRBD1 or TRBD2 (7 bases each). The CDR3 length is 13 residues. The V and J ends lost 4 bases and 6 bases respectively, with 13 bases between them. Germline CDR1 reads SQVTM; CDR2 reads ANQGSEA. The DNA for the CDR3 is TGCAGCGTTGGACAGGGCGGGGGCAATGAGCAGTTCTTC. Translating gives CSVGQGGGNEQFF.

This clone was picked up a small number of times. The chain links TRBV5-6 to TRBJ2-3, with D perhaps TRBD1 (5 bases). The CDR3 is 15 residues long. With 0 bases removed from V and 2 bases from J, the gap between germline ends came to 10 bases. Germline V gene sequence: CDR1 SGHDT, CDR2 YYEEEE. The CDR3 DNA reads TGTGCCAGCAGCTTGGCGGCAGGGTTCACAGATACGCAGTATTTT. Amino acid sequence: CASSLAAGFTDTQYF.